This record concerns one T cell receptor beta chain sequence. Libraries were prepared by immunoSEQ multiplex PCR; TCRdb keeps only in-frame clonotypes and omits some of them. The data contain fewer than 35,000 clones, roughly nine tenths of them singletons. The data are from a study of T cell changes during pregnancy in multiple sclerosis. CDR1 and CDR2 (germline): KGHSH, LQKENI. The CDR3 extends over 16 amino acids. V was pared by 2 bases and J by 4 bases, with 16 bases between. Sequencing used CD4+ T cells from peripheral blood mononuclear cells, obtained in the third trimester of pregnancy. This chain joins TRBV18 and TRBJ2-3; D possibly corresponds to TRBD1 (5 bases). The source is a female donor in good health, enrolled as a control in a pregnancy study. This chain's CDR3 is CASSPSLQGLADTQYF. The CDR3 nucleotides are TGTGCCAGCTCACCAAGTTTGCAGGGTCTGGCAGATACGCAGTATTTT. The variable domain in full, completed from reference TRBV18 and TRBJ2-3, reads NAGVMQNPRHLVRRRGQEARLRCSPMKGHSHVYWYRQLPEEGLKFMVYLQKENIIDESGMPKERFSAEFPKEGPSILRIQQVVRGDSAAYFCASSPSLQGLADTQYFGPGTRLTVL.